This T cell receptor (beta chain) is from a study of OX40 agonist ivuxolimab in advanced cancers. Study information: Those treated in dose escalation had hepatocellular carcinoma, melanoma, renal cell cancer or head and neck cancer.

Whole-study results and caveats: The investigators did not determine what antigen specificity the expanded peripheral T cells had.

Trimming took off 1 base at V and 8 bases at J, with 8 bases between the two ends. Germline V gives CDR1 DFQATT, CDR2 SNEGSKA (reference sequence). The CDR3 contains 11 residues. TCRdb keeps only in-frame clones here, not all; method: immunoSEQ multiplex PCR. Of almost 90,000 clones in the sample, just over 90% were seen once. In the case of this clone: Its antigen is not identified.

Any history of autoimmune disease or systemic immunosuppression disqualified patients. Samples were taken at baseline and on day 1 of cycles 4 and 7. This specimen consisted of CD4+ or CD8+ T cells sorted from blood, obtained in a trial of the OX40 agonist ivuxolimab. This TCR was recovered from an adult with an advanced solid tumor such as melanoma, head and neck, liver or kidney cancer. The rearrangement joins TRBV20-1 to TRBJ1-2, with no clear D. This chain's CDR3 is CSARGSSGYTF. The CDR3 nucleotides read TGCAGTGCTAGAGGGTCCTCCGGCTACACCTTC.